The T cell receptor beta chain described here comes from a study of cytomegalovirus exposure and HLA in healthy donors. Study as a whole: The 90 to 150 validation repertoires were produced on the same platform as the roughly 660 repertoires of the first cohort. This was reported in a later analysis.

This CDR3 is built from 15 residues. The ends were cut back, 4 bases at V and 8 bases at J, with 17 bases in the middle. The germline gives CDR1 SGHAT, CDR2 FQNNGV. Donors were drawn from the approximately 120-subject validation cohort, separate from the roughly 610-subject first cohort. Concerning this clone: Its target is not known.

Only in-frame clones appear in the TCRdb table, and some are missing; sequencing was by immunoSEQ multiplex PCR. The sample lists some 150,000 clones, 88% seen once, with just under 3% in the top ten. Study-level findings and limits: The CMV antigen specificity of three CMV-associated chains was confirmed through in vitro analysis. Cytomegalovirus association was assigned to approximately 160 TCR beta chains.

V gene TRBV11-2 combines with J gene TRBJ1-4; possibly TRBD1 for D (6 bases). Sequenced input: PBMCs. The TCR comes from a man aged 18 to 35 in good health and CMV-seronegative. CDR3 bases: TGTGCCAGCAGCTCCTCTGGGACAAGCACCGAAAAACTGTTTTTT. It codes for CASSSSGTSTEKLFF.